This T cell receptor beta chain is from a study of glioma-infiltrating T cells. Trimming took off 6 bases at V and 4 bases at J, with 20 bases between the two ends. Germline V gene sequence: CDR1 SQVTM, CDR2 ANQGSEA. This CDR3 has 15 amino acids. This clonotype has more than one count but fewer than ten. Using RNA template, CDR3s of TCR alpha and beta were amplified with iRepertoire arm-PCR. Input was 100-400 ng of tissue mRNA or PBMC total RNA. TCRdb used MiXCR to reprocess the multiplex PCR reads, holding one entry per CDR3 protein. The table lists approximately 90,000 distinct CDR3 sequences, about 25% of them singletons.

Material: glioma tissue, nonneoplastic brain tissue, or PBMCs (not recorded which). This sequence was found in a human donor with low-grade glioma or glioblastoma, undergoing nonglioma brain surgery, or in good health (not recorded which). The rearrangement joins TRBV29-1 to TRBJ2-3; a weak D match, TRBD2 (6 bases). Here the CDR3 reads CSVRGVSGVADTQYF. DNA for the CDR3: TGCAGCGTCCGAGGGGTCTCGGGGGTCGCAGATACGCAGTATTTT.